Listed below are T cell receptor beta chains from one sample, sequenced in a study of early T cells in non-severe SARS-CoV-2 infection. TCRdb used MiXCR to reprocess the 5' RACE reads, holding one entry per CDR3 protein. The sample lists roughly 50,000 distinct CDR3 sequences; around 7.5% were seen once. Sequencing used whole blood. All receptors come from an adult who was a healthcare worker with PCR-confirmed SARS-CoV-2 infection or an uninfected control (not recorded which). Both conserved end residues are part of each CDR3. The D gene is left open where the match is weak.

TRBD1	TRBV20-1	CSARDTRGHYNEQFF
-	TRBV10-3	CAISGATGNTIYF
TRBD2	TRBV7-9	CASSPLSGGAQETQYF
TRBD1	TRBV7-9	CASSSGTGNYGYTF
-	TRBV7-2	CASSPIHEQFF
TRBD1	TRBV7-2	CASSDRDGRSTDTQYF
-	TRBV21-1	CAALNAGQLSYEQYF
-	TRBV5-1	CASSFTGDVNYGYTF
TRBD2	TRBV11-1	CASSPSPHDLADFQETQYF
-	TRBV7-2	CASSPSGPTDEQFF
-	TRBV4-1	CASSQSGQTRTDTQYF
-	TRBV7-6	CASSSTITDTQYF
-	TRBV18	CASSPPTRTEAFF
-	TRBV27	CASSLPDGYEQYF
-	TRBV7-6	CASSLQLKETQYF
-	TRBV9	CASSVSGAGNTIYF